Below, 23 T cell receptor beta chains from the same sample are listed, as sequenced in a study of cytomegalovirus exposure and HLA in healthy donors. Vbeta (60) and Jbeta (13) primers were used in the PCR. The data were produced by immunoSEQ multiplex PCR, yet TCRdb's version contains in-frame clones alone and is incomplete. The table shows hundreds of thousands of clones, with 70% to 85% occurring only once. Sequences were obtained from PBMCs. These receptors were collected from a woman aged 40 to 49 in good health and CMV-seronegative.

This sequence joins TRBV4-1 and TRBJ2-5, with 8 positions matching TRBD2. Trimming cost V 4 bases and J 1 base; bases outside gene matches: 11. Germline V lookup: CDR1 MGHRA, CDR2 YSYEKL. This CDR3 is built from 17 residues. This chain's CDR3 is CASSPTQSGGPQETQYF. The CDR3 coding sequence is TGCGCCAGCAGCCCTACTCAATCGGGGGGGCCCCAAGAGACCCAGTACTTC.

V gene TRBV9 combines with J gene TRBJ2-5; 7 bases align to TRBD2. This CDR3 comprises 17 residues. The germline V gene encodes CDR1 SGDLS and CDR2 YYNGEE. Trimming at V came to 1 base and at J to 1 base, leaving 10 bases not matched to a gene. The CDR3 nucleotides read TGTGCCAGCAGCGTAAGGATGGGGGGGTTGGTCCAAGAGACCCAGTACTTC. It encodes CASSVRMGGLVQETQYF. The full variable domain, with the rest looked up from reference TRBV9 and TRBJ2-5, is DSGVTQTPKHLITATGQRVTLRCSPRSGDLSVYWYQQSLDQGLQFLIQYYNGEERAKGNILERFSAQQFPDLHSELNLSSLELGDSALYFCASSVRMGGLVQETQYFGPGTRLLVL.

This chain links TRBV4-2 with TRBJ1-2, with TRBD1 identical over 9 bases. CDR1 is LGHNA, CDR2 YNFKEQ, per germline. Unmatched junction bases numbered 10, after V lost 2 bases and J lost 6 bases. The CDR3 loop spans 16 amino acids. CDR3 residues: CASSQNPRTGDNGYTF. CDR3 nucleotide sequence: TGTGCCAGCAGCCAAAATCCAAGGACAGGGGATAATGGCTACACCTTC.

The CDR3, as DNA: TGTGCCAGTAGTACGACAGGGGCCTATGGCTACACCTTC. It encodes CASSTTGAYGYTF. The chain is built from TRBV19 and TRBJ1-2; 8 bases agree with TRBD1. The V segment lost 4 bases and the J segment 4 bases; nucleotides outside the gene matches: 2. The germline V gene encodes CDR1 LNHDA and CDR2 SQIVND (reference sequence). The CDR3 length is 13 residues.

V is TRBV11-2 and J is TRBJ2-1; 10 bases match TRBD2. The germline CDR1 and CDR2 sequences are SGHAT and FQNNGV. V was pared by 4 bases and J by 6 bases, with 9 bases of the junction left unmatched. This CDR3 has 16 residues. The CDR3 is CASSYHSGGARNEQFF. As DNA, the CDR3 is TGTGCCAGCAGCTACCACAGCGGGGGGGCCCGCAATGAGCAGTTCTTC.

This clone was observed a handful of times. The chain links TRBV15 to TRBJ2-5; TRBD2 matches at 9 bases. This CDR3 region has 17 residues. Germline CDR1 is LNHNV and CDR2 is YYDKDF (reference sequence). V lost 0 bases to trimming and J lost 1 base; unmatched junction nucleotides: 6. This CDR3 is CATSREIAGAIQETQYF. The CDR3 nucleotides read TGTGCCACCAGCAGAGAAATAGCGGGGGCGATCCAAGAGACCCAGTACTTC. Supplemented by reference TRBV15 and TRBJ2-5, the full variable domain reads DAMVIQNPRYQVTQFGKPVTLSCSQTLNHNVMYWYQQKSSQAPKLLFHYYDKDFNNEADTPDNFQSRRPNTSFCFLDIRSPGLGDTAMYLCATSREIAGAIQETQYFGPGTRLLVL.

V gene TRBV11-3 combines with J gene TRBJ2-5, with 10 positions matching TRBD2. The CDR3 contains 16 residues. CDR1 is SGHNT and CDR2 is YENEEA in the germline V gene. The J segment lost 1 base and the V segment lost 1 base, leaving 3 bases of the junction unmatched. The CDR3 sequence: CASSLGVAGGQETQYF. CDR3 coding DNA: TGTGCCAGCAGCTTAGGGGTAGCGGGGGGCCAAGAGACCCAGTACTTC.

The chain joins TRBV15 to TRBJ2-1; 7 bases agree with TRBD1. The CDR3 spans 15 residues. Trimming took 5 bases from V and 8 from J; bases not matched to a gene: 12. The germline gives CDR1 LNHNV, CDR2 YYDKDF (reference sequence). The CDR3 here is CATSRTRQGGDEQFF. The CDR3 nucleotides are TGTGCCACCAGCCGCACCCGACAGGGCGGCGATGAGCAGTTCTTC.

The V and J genes are TRBV2 and TRBJ2-5; 7 bases fit TRBD2. V dropped 7 bases and J dropped 3; count of bases not matched to a gene: 5. Germline CDR1 is SNHLY and CDR2 is FYNNEI. The CDR3 runs 13 residues. The DNA for the CDR3 is TGTGCCAGCATAGCAGGGAGGGAAGAGACCCAGTACTTC. It translates to CASIAGREETQYF. The variable domain in full, with the rest retrieved from reference TRBV2 and TRBJ2-5, is EPEVTQTPSHQVTQMGQEVILRCVPISNHLYFYWYRQILGQKVEFLVSFYNNEISEKSEIFDDQFSVERPDGSNFTLKIRSTKLEDSAMYFCASIAGREETQYFGPGTRLLVL.

The chain is built from TRBV6-1 and TRBJ1-1; unclear D gene. The germline CDR1 and CDR2 sequences are MNHNS and SASEGT. The CDR3 has 12 amino acids. Trimming pared 6 bases from V and 3 bases from J, leaving 8 bases between. This chain's CDR3 is CASRNIHTEAFF. Here the CDR3 DNA reads TGTGCCAGCAGGAACATTCACACTGAAGCTTTCTTT.

The chain recombines TRBV5-4 with TRBJ1-1; 10 nucleotides match TRBD1. This CDR3 contains 15 residues. The J segment lost 10 bases and the V segment lost 1 base, leaving 10 bases of the junction unmatched. The germline V gene has CDR1 SGHNT and CDR2 YYREEE (reference sequence). The CDR3 nucleotides read TGTGCCAGCAGCTTGTTGGGGACAGGGGAGGAGATAGCTTTCTTT. Protein product: CASSLLGTGEEIAFF.

Details on this clone: The sample contains more than one DNA sequence encoding this CDR3. CDR3 residues: CASSLGLNTGELFF. CDR3 coding DNA: TGTGCCAGCAGTTTGGGACTGAACACCGGGGAGCTGTTTTTT. The rearrangement links TRBV27 to TRBJ2-2, with D maybe TRBD2 (6 bases). V lost 3 bases, J lost 1 base, and 6 bases lay in between. CDR1 is MNHEY and CDR2 is SMNVEV in the germline V gene (reference sequence). The CDR3 covers 14 residues.

This clone was observed once. The rearrangement links TRBV5-1 to TRBJ2-5; 10 bases align to TRBD1. The V gene end was trimmed by 2 bases and the J gene end by 10 bases; junction bases not matched to a gene: 8. Germline CDR1 reads SGHRS; CDR2 reads YFSETQ. The CDR3 length is 14 residues. Here the CDR3 reads CASSFSDRGEVQYF. CDR3 coding DNA: TGCGCCAGCAGCTTCTCGGACAGGGGGGAAGTCCAGTACTTC.

The chain recombines TRBV2 with TRBJ1-6; the D gene is possibly TRBD1 (6 bases). V lost 6 bases, J lost 15 bases, and 21 bases lay in between. Germline loops: CDR1 SNHLY, CDR2 FYNNEI. The CDR3 is made up of 14 amino acids. Here the CDR3 reads CASSALIRQAVLHF. CDR3 DNA: TGTGCCAGCAGCGCGTTAATCCGACAGGCTGTCCTCCACTTT.

The V and J genes are TRBV27 and TRBJ2-3, with TRBD2 matching over 9 bases. CDR1 MNHEY and CDR2 SMNVEV come from the germline V gene (reference sequence). This CDR3 spans 14 amino acids. Germline trimming cut 11 bases from V and 7 bases from J; bases unmatched to any gene: 13. CDR3 nucleotides: TGTGCCTGCCAGCGGGCGGGGGGGCCAAATACGCAGTATTTT. It translates to CACQRAGGPNTQYF.

This sequence joins TRBV6-4 and TRBJ1-6, with D possibly matching TRBD1 (6 bases). V shed 4 bases and J shed 10 bases, with 11 bases lying between them. CDR1 and CDR2 (germline): MRHNA, SNTAGT. The CDR3 spans 13 residues. CDR3 sequence reads: CASSAQQGSPLHF. CDR3 DNA: TGTGCCAGCAGTGCGCAACAGGGATCACCCCTCCACTTT.

The chain combines TRBV11-3 with TRBJ1-6; 7 nucleotides align to TRBD1. J gave up 6 bases and V 3 bases, and 8 bases lay outside the gene matches. CDR1 is SGHNT, CDR2 YENEEA, per germline. The CDR3 runs 16 residues. CDR3 protein: CASSFGRGSGNSPLHF. The CDR3 bases are TGTGCCAGCAGCTTCGGCAGGGGGAGCGGTAATTCACCCCTCCACTTT.

The chain carries TRBV15 and TRBJ1-1, with 10 bases aligning to TRBD1. Germline CDR1 LNHNV, CDR2 YYDKDF (reference sequence). The V and J ends lost 0 bases and 1 base, in that order; junction bases with no gene match: 2. The CDR3 extends over 16 amino acids. The DNA of the CDR3 is TGTGCCACCAGCAGAGAAGACAGGGGGCCGAACACTGAAGCTTTCTTT. Translation: CATSREDRGPNTEAFF.

The genes are TRBV2 and TRBJ1-3; no clear D gene. The CDR3 runs 14 residues. Germline lookup yields CDR1 SNHLY and CDR2 FYNNEI. V was shortened by 7 bases and J by 0 bases, with 10 bases between the two germline ends. The CDR3 nucleotides read TGTGCCAGCAACGCAGTCTCCTCTGGAAACACCATATATTTT. Its protein is CASNAVSSGNTIYF.

The chain links TRBV7-9 to TRBJ2-5, with D tentatively TRBD2 (5 bases). V lost 5 bases and J lost 7, with 14 bases in between. Germline V gene data show CDR1 as SEHNR and CDR2 as FQNEAQ (reference sequence). CDR3 length: 13 residues. This chain's CDR3 is CASSTRTEMTQYF. The CDR3, as DNA: TGTGCCAGCAGCACTAGAACGGAGATGACCCAGTACTTC.

The CDR3 sequence: CASSNSWTGMNTEAFF. CDR3 nucleotide sequence: TGTGCCAGTAGTAACTCCTGGACAGGGATGAACACTGAAGCTTTCTTT. The chain links TRBV19 to TRBJ1-1, with 8 bases identical to TRBD1. CDR3 length equals 16 residues. From germline, CDR1 is LNHDA and CDR2 SQIVND (reference sequence). Trimming at V came to 4 bases and at J to 0 bases, leaving 7 bases not matched to a gene.

The rearrangement joins TRBV18 to TRBJ2-4, with 8 bases fitting TRBD1. Germline V gives CDR1 KGHSH, CDR2 LQKENI. V was pared by 4 bases and J by 5 bases, with 4 bases of the junction left unmatched. CDR3 length: 14 amino acids. The CDR3 DNA reads TGTGCCAGCTCACGTTCCAGGGGGCAAAACATTCAGTACTTC. This gives the protein CASSRSRGQNIQYF.

The V gene is TRBV2, the J gene TRBJ2-7; no clear D. This CDR3 has 13 residues. CDR1 and CDR2 (germline): SNHLY, FYNNEI. V dropped 5 bases and J dropped 0 bases, with 8 bases sitting between them. CDR3 DNA sequence: TGTGCCAGCAGTTCTCTAAGCTCCTACGAGCAGTACTTC. It translates to CASSSLSSYEQYF.